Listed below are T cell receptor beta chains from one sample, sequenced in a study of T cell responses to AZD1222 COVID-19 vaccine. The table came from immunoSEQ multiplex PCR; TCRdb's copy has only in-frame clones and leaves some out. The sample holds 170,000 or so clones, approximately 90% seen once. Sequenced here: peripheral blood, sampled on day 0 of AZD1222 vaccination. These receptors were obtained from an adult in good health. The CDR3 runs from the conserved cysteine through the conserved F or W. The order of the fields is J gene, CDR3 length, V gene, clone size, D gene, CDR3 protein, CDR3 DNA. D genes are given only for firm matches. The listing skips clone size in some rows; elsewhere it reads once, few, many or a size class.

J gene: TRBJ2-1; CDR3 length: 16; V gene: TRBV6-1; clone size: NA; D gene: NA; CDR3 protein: CASSVSGTLFYNEQFF; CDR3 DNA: TGTGCCAGCAGTGTATCCGGGACACTATTTTACAATGAGCAGTTCTTC
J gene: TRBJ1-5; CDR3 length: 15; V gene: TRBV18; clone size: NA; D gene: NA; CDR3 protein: CASSPGGGWDQPQHF; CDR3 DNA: TGTGCCAGCTCACCAGGGGGCGGTTGGGATCAGCCCCAGCATTTT
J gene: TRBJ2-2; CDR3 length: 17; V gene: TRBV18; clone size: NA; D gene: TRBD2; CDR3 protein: CASSPRTSGVPPGELFF; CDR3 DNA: TGTGCCAGCTCACCACGAACTAGCGGGGTTCCTCCCGGGGAGCTGTTTTTT
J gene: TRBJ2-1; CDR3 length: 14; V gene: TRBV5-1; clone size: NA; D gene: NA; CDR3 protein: CASSLGGGDNEQFF; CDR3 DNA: TGCGCCAGCAGCTTGGGTGGAGGAGACAATGAGCAGTTCTTC
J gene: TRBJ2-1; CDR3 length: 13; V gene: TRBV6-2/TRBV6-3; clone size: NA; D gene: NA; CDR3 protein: CASSYESYNEQFF; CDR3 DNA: TGTGCCAGCAGTTACGAGTCCTACAATGAGCAGTTCTTC
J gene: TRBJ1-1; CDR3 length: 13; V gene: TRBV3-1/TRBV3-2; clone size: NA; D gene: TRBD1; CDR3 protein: CASTLGTGGGAFF; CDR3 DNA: TGTGCCAGCACCCTCGGGACAGGGGGGGGAGCTTTCTTT
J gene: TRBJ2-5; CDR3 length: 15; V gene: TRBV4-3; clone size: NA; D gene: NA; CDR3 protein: CASSQDWDGQETQYF; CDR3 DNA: TGCGCCAGCAGCCAAGATTGGGACGGCCAAGAGACCCAGTACTTC
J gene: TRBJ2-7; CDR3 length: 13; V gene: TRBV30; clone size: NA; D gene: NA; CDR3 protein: CAWSSTGTHEQYF; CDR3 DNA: TGTGCCTGGAGTTCTACAGGGACCCACGAGCAGTACTTC
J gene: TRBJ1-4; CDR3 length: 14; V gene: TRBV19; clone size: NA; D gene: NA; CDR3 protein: CASSIQRGSEKLFF; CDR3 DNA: TGTGCCAGTAGTATCCAGCGGGGGAGTGAAAAACTGTTTTTT
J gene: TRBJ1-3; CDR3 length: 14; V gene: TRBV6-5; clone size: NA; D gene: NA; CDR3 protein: CASRPELSGNTIYF; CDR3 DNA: TGTGCCAGCAGGCCGGAGCTCTCTGGAAACACCATATATTTT
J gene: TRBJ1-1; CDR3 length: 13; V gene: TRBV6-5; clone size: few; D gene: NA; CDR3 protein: CASSYRGNTEAFF; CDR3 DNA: TGTGCCAGCAGTTACCGAGGGAACACTGAAGCTTTCTTT
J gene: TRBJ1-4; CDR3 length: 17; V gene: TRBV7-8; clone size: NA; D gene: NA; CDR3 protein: CASSPEKQLPPFGKLFF; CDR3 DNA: TGTGCCAGCAGCCCGGAAAAACAGTTACCACCCTTTGGAAAACTGTTTTTT
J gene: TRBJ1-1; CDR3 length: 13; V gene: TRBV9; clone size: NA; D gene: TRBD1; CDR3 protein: CASRGTGNTEAFF; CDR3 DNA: TGTGCCAGCAGAGGGACAGGGAACACTGAAGCTTTCTTT
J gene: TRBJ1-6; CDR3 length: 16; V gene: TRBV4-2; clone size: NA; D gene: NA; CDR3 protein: CASSQQTGTADSPLHF; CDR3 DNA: TGTGCCAGCAGCCAACAGACCGGGACCGCCGATTCACCCCTCCACTTT
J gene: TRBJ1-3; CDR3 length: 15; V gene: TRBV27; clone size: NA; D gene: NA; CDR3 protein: CASSLSQGSGNTIYF; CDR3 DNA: TGTGCCAGCAGTTTATCGCAGGGATCTGGAAACACCATATATTTT
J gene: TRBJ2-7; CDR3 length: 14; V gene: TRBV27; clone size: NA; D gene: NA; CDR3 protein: CASRGRGGNYEQYF; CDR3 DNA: TGTGCCAGCAGAGGAAGAGGGGGTAACTACGAGCAGTACTTC
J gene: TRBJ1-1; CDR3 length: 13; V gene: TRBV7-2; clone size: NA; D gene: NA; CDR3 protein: CASSLDWQLVAFF; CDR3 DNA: TGTGCCAGCAGCTTAGACTGGCAGCTTGTGGCTTTCTTT
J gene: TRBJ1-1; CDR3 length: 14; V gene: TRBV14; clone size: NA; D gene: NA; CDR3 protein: CASSGQSANTEAFF; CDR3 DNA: TGTGCCAGCAGCGGACAATCGGCGAACACTGAAGCTTTCTTT
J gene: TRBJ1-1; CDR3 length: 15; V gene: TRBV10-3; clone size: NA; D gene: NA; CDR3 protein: CAISESGRDETEAFF; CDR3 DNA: TGTGCCATCAGTGAGTCGGGCAGGGATGAAACTGAAGCTTTCTTT
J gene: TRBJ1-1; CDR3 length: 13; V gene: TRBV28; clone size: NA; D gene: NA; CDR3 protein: CASLRQFNTEAFF; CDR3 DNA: TGTGCCAGCCTTCGGCAGTTTAACACTGAAGCTTTCTTT
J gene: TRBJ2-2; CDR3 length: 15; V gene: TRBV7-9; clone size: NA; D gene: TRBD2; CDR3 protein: CASSLLAGGTGELFF; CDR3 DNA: TGTGCCAGCAGCTTACTGGCGGGGGGCACCGGGGAGCTGTTTTTT
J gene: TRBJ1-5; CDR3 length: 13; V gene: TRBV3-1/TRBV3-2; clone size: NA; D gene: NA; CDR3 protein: CASSATGNQPQHF; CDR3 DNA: TGTGCCAGCAGCGCCACAGGGAATCAGCCCCAGCATTTT
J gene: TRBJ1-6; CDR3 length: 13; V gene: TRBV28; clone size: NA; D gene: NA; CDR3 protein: CASTSDYNSPLHF; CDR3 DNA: TGTGCCAGCACATCAGATTATAATTCACCCCTCCACTTT
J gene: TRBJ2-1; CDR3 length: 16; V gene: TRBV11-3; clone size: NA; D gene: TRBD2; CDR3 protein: CASSLRGTSDHNEQFF; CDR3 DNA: TGTGCCAGCAGCTTAAGAGGGACTAGCGACCACAATGAGCAGTTCTTC
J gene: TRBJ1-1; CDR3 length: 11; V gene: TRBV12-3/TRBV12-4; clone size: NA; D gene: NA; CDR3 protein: CASSAGFKAFF; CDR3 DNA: TGTGCCAGCAGCGCCGGATTTAAAGCTTTCTTT
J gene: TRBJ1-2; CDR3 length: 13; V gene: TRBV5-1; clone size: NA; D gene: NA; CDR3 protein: CASSSEAIYGYTF; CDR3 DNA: TGCGCCAGCAGCTCGGAGGCCATATATGGCTACACCTTC
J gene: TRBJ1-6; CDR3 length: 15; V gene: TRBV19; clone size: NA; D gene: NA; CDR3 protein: CASWGANSYNSPLHF; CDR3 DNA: TGTGCCAGCTGGGGCGCTAACTCCTATAATTCACCCCTCCACTTT
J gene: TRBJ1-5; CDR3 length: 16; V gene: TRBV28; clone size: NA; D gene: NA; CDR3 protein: CASSLKLRAFNQPQHF; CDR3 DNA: TGTGCCAGCAGTTTAAAATTGAGGGCCTTCAATCAGCCCCAGCATTTT
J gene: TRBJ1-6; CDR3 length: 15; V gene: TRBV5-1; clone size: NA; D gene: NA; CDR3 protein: CASSLDAQGNSPLHF; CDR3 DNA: TGCGCCAGCAGCTTGGACGCACAGGGAAATTCACCCCTCCACTTT
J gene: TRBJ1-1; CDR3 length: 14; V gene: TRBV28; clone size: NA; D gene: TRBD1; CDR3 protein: CASSSQGGGTEAFF; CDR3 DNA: TGTGCCAGCAGTTCGCAGGGGGGTGGCACTGAAGCTTTCTTT
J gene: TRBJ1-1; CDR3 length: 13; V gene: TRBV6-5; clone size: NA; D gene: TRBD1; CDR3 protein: CASRTGISNEAFF; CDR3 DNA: TGTGCCAGCAGGACAGGGATTTCGAATGAAGCTTTCTTT
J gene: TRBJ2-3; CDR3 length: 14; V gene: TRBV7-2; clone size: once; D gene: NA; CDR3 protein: CASSPGTSLYTQYF; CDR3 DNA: TGTGCCAGCAGCCCCGGGACCTCACTATATACGCAGTATTTT
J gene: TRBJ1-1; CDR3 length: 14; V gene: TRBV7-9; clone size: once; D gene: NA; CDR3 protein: CASSLAGGSTEAFF; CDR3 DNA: TGTGCCAGCAGCTTAGCGGGGGGGAGCACTGAAGCTTTCTTT
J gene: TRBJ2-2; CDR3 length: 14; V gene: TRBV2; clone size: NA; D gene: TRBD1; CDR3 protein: CASRPQGVTGELFF; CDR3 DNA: TGTGCCAGCAGGCCCCAGGGGGTTACCGGGGAGCTGTTTTTT
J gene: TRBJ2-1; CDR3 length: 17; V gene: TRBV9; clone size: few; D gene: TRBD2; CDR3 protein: CASSDSRTSGIYNEQFF; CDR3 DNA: TGTGCCAGCAGCGATTCTCGGACTAGCGGGATCTACAATGAGCAGTTCTTC
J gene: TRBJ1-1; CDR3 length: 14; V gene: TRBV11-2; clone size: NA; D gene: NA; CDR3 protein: CASSPQGFGTEAFF; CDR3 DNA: TGTGCCAGCAGCCCCCAGGGGTTCGGGACTGAAGCTTTCTTT
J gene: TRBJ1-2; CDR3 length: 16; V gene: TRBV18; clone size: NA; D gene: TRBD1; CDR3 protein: CASSPGGTGDTYGYTF; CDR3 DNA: TGTGCCAGCTCACCAGGCGGGACAGGGGATACCTATGGCTACACCTTC
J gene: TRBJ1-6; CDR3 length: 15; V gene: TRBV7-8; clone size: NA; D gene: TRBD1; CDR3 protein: CASRPGRGPNSPLHF; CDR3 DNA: TGTGCCAGCAGGCCAGGCAGGGGGCCCAATTCACCCCTCCACTTT
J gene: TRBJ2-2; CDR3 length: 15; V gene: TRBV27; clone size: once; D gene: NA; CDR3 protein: CASSLYGGGTGELFF; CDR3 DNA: TGTGCCAGCAGTTTATACGGGGGAGGCACCGGGGAGCTGTTTTTT
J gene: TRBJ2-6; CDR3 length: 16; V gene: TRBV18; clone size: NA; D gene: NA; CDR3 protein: CASSPPSRSGANVLTF; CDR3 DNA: TGTGCCAGCTCACCACCGTCACGCTCTGGGGCCAACGTCCTGACTTTC
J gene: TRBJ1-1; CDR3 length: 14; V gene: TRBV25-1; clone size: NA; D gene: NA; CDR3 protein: CASSELREATEAFF; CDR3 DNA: TGTGCCAGCAGTGAATTAAGGGAGGCCACTGAAGCTTTCTTT
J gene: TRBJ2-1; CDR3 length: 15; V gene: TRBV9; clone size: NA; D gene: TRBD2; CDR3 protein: CASTLLAGADNEQFF; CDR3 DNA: TGTGCCAGCACCCTACTAGCGGGGGCCGACAATGAGCAGTTCTTC
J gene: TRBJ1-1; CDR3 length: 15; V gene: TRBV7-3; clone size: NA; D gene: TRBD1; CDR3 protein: CASSTRTGGKRGAFF; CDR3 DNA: TGTGCCAGCAGCACCCGGACAGGTGGGAAACGTGGGGCTTTCTTT
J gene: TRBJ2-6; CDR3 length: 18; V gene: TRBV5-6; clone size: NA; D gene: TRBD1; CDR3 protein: CASSFPGQSYSGANVLTF; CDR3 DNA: TGTGCCAGCAGCTTTCCGGGACAGTCTTATTCTGGGGCCAACGTCCTGACTTTC
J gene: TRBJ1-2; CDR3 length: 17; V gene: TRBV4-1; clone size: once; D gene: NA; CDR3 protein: CASSQDRGAYLDYGYTF; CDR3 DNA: TGCGCCAGCAGCCAAGATCGGGGGGCCTACTTAGACTATGGCTACACCTTC
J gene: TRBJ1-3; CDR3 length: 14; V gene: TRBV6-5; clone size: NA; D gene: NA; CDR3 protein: CASITNLGGNTIYF; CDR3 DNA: TGTGCCAGCATCACGAACCTCGGAGGAAACACCATATATTTT
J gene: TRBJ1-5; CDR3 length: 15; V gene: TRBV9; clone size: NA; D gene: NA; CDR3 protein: CASSVGVVEGQPQHF; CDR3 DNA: TGTGCCAGCAGCGTAGGAGTAGTTGAGGGTCAGCCCCAGCATTTT
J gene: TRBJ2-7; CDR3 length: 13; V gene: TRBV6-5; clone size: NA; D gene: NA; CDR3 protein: CASSYGESYEQYF; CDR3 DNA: TGTGCCAGCAGTTACGGAGAATCCTACGAGCAGTACTTC
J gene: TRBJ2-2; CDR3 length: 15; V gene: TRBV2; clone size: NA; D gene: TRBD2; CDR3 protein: CASRAAGGGTGELFF; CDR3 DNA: TGTGCCAGCAGAGCAGCGGGGGGCGGTACCGGGGAGCTGTTTTTT